The clone carrying this T cell receptor (beta chain) has only one observation. The antigen is undetermined. The sample originates from a study of cytomegalovirus exposure and HLA in healthy donors. Study-level findings and limits: Versus the approximately 700-donor mean, an Asian-associated ancestry cluster reportedly showed fewer N-insertions in a later analysis.

This CDR3 spans 15 amino acids. Looked up from germline, CDR1 is MNHEY and CDR2 is SVGAGI. With 0 bases removed from V and 2 bases from J, the gap between germline ends came to 10 bases. A multiplex PCR was run with 60 Vbeta primers and 13 Jbeta primers. Repertoires were generated with immunoSEQ multiplex PCR, while TCRdb's copy carries only in-frame clones and drops some. The sample lists approximately 150,000 clones; less than 85% were seen once. This receptor was taken from a man aged 40-49 years in good health and CMV-seronegative. The specimen sequenced was PBMCs. The V gene is TRBV6-5, the J gene TRBJ1-1; D gene uncertain. CDR3 DNA sequence: TGTGCCAGCAGTTACTCGGATCCGGGTAACACTGAAGCTTTCTTT. It translates to CASSYSDPGNTEAFF.